This entry features one TCR beta chain sequence. Its antigen is currently unknown. Researchers ran the PCR with 60 Vbeta and 13 Jbeta primers. Data came from immunoSEQ multiplex PCR; TCRdb stores just in-frame clones and leaves some out. The sample carries 150,000 to 200,000 clones, roughly 86% recorded once. Everyone who donated was a healthy bone marrow donor. The sample originates from a study of cytomegalovirus exposure and HLA in healthy donors. Overall study: Tens of millions of unique TCRs, all from HLA-typed donors, were included in an early release of the data.

Study results and caveats: The authors later found HLA-associated TCR beta chains more clonally expanded than equally common others. Most of the TCR beta V segments (in an earlier analysis) were productive either about 87% or about 30% of the time.

Trimming took off 5 bases at V and 4 bases at J, with 11 bases between the two ends. The germline V gene encodes CDR1 LNHDA and CDR2 SQIVND (reference sequence). The CDR3 loop spans 13 amino acids. The TCR comes from a girl between 5 and 17 years old in good health and CMV-seropositive. V gene TRBV19 combines with J gene TRBJ2-5; D is possibly TRBD2 (5 bases). Sample: PBMCs. DNA for the CDR3: TGTGCCAGTAGTCGTGCTAGCTTAGAGACCCAGTACTTC. The encoded protein is CASSRASLETQYF.